This T cell receptor beta chain was captured in a study of tissue T cells after allogeneic stem cell transplantation. Documented time point: mouse harvest day 14 after allogeneic transplant. Tail vein injection delivered 10^7 T-cell-depleted bone marrow cells and 10^6 splenic CD5+ T cells. Mice had MHC-mismatched B6 into BALB/c GVHD, sampled day 7 or 14. The germline V gene has CDR1 KGHTA and CDR2 FQNQQP. The CDR3 spans 16 residues. The table lists this clone with a few counts. Its cognate antigen is unknown. The germline and genes are mouse ones. The read ends 1 residue early relative to the CDR3; the germline J gene fills the gap. Libraries were prepared by immunoSEQ multiplex PCR; TCRdb keeps only in-frame clonotypes and omits some of them. Seen here are around 7,700 clones, roughly 38% observed once, and the top ten hold more than 6%. Notes on the study in general: Few T cell clones were shared across patients, but motif clusters showed tissue-specific shared signatures. Some tissue clones might be persisting host cells; their alloreactivity or antigen specificity was not determined.

V and J are TRBV23 and TRBJ2-1; the D segment call TRBD2 is taken from the table without a DNA check. The sample was skin. The sequence derives from a female BALB/c mouse given C57BL/6 T cells with graft-versus-host disease after an allogeneic hematopoietic cell transplant. CDR3 amino acids: CSSSQRDWGVSAEQFF. The DNA read from the CDR3 is TGCTCCAGCAGTCAAAGGGACTGGGGGGTTTCTGCTGAGCAGTTC.